This is a list of T cell receptor beta chains from one sample in a study of cytotoxic CD8 clonotypes in ibrutinib-treated CLL. Sequencing was performed with immunoSEQ multiplex PCR; in TCRdb, only in-frame clones are kept and a portion is missing. The sample has roughly 70,000 clones, 90% seen once; the top ten hold around 3.1%. The sequencing here drew on PBMCs, taken after 12 months of ibrutinib treatment. The receptors come from a human donor with chronic lymphocytic leukemia. The CDR3 runs from the conserved cysteine through the conserved F or W. A D gene is named only where the DNA matches it firmly. The listing skips clone size in some rows; elsewhere it reads once, few, many or a size class.

abundance: -; d_gene: -; j_gene: TRBJ1-2; v_gene: TRBV18; CDR3nt: TGTGCCAGCTCACCCCCGGGGGGAGGGGCTGGCAGCTATGGCTACACCTTC; CDR3aa: CASSPPGGGAGSYGYTF
abundance: few; d_gene: TRBD2; j_gene: TRBJ2-3; v_gene: TRBV6-4; CDR3nt: TGTGCCAGCAGTGACAGCGGGAGGGCCCAAGATACGCAGTATTTT; CDR3aa: CASSDSGRAQDTQYF
abundance: -; d_gene: -; j_gene: TRBJ1-1; v_gene: TRBV7-6; CDR3nt: TGTGCCAGCAGCTTAGAAGTAAAAGGCACTGAAGCTTTCTTT; CDR3aa: CASSLEVKGTEAFF
abundance: once; d_gene: TRBD1; j_gene: TRBJ2-1; v_gene: TRBV5-1; CDR3nt: TGCGCCAGCAGCTGGACAGGGGACGATGAGCAGTTCTTC; CDR3aa: CASSWTGDDEQFF
abundance: -; d_gene: TRBD1; j_gene: TRBJ1-2; v_gene: TRBV7-6; CDR3nt: TGTGCCAGCAGCTTACCAGGGGGGTACTATGGCTACACCTTC; CDR3aa: CASSLPGGYYGYTF
abundance: -; d_gene: TRBD1; j_gene: TRBJ1-4; v_gene: TRBV30; CDR3nt: TGTGCCTGGAGTCGGACAGGGGCTAATGAAAAACTGTTTTTT; CDR3aa: CAWSRTGANEKLFF
abundance: -; d_gene: -; j_gene: TRBJ1-5; v_gene: TRBV4-1; CDR3nt: TGCGCCAGCAGCCAAGAATATCGGCAGACTTTTCAGCCCCAGCATTTT; CDR3aa: CASSQEYRQTFQPQHF
abundance: -; d_gene: -; j_gene: TRBJ2-5; v_gene: TRBV19; CDR3nt: TGTGCCAGTAGTTCCGACTGGCAAGAGACCCAGTACTTC; CDR3aa: CASSSDWQETQYF
abundance: -; d_gene: -; j_gene: TRBJ2-1; v_gene: TRBV18; CDR3nt: TGTGCCAGCTCAACCCCGACTGGATGGAATGAGCAGTTCTTC; CDR3aa: CASSTPTGWNEQFF
abundance: -; d_gene: TRBD1; j_gene: TRBJ2-4; v_gene: TRBV7-3; CDR3nt: TGTGCCAGCAGCTCCTCGACAGGGGGCAGGAACATTCAGTACTTC; CDR3aa: CASSSSTGGRNIQYF
abundance: -; d_gene: TRBD1; j_gene: TRBJ2-3; v_gene: TRBV11-2; CDR3nt: TGTGCCAGCAGCTTAGGGCACAGGGGCGCAGATACGCAGTATTTT; CDR3aa: CASSLGHRGADTQYF
abundance: -; d_gene: TRBD2; j_gene: TRBJ2-2; v_gene: TRBV7-6; CDR3nt: TGTGCCAGCAGCTTAGAGAGGACTAGCGGAACCGGGGAGCTGTTTTTT; CDR3aa: CASSLERTSGTGELFF
abundance: -; d_gene: -; j_gene: TRBJ1-3; v_gene: TRBV5-1; CDR3nt: TGCGCCAGCAGCCCCAGGGGTGCTGGAAACACCATATATTTT; CDR3aa: CASSPRGAGNTIYF
abundance: -; d_gene: -; j_gene: TRBJ2-7; v_gene: TRBV4-1; CDR3nt: TGCGCCAGCAGCCGGACGAGTATGGGGGAGGATGCCTACGAGCAGTACTTC; CDR3aa: CASSRTSMGEDAYEQYF
abundance: -; d_gene: -; j_gene: TRBJ2-5; v_gene: TRBV11-3; CDR3nt: TGTGCCAGCAGCCCGGGAGAGGCGGCACAAGAGACCCAGTACTTC; CDR3aa: CASSPGEAAQETQYF
abundance: -; d_gene: -; j_gene: TRBJ2-5; v_gene: TRBV19; CDR3nt: TGTGCCAGTACCGGCAACAGGGAAGAGACCCAGTACTTC; CDR3aa: CASTGNREETQYF
abundance: -; d_gene: TRBD1; j_gene: TRBJ2-5; v_gene: TRBV30; CDR3nt: TGTGGCCTCCAACAGGGGACGCTAGAAGAGACCCAGTACTTC; CDR3aa: CGLQQGTLEETQYF
abundance: -; d_gene: -; j_gene: TRBJ2-7; v_gene: TRBV6-1; CDR3nt: TGTGCCAGCAGTGAGAGGGCGAGAGCGGCCGAGCAGTACTTC; CDR3aa: CASSERARAAEQYF
abundance: -; d_gene: TRBD2; j_gene: TRBJ2-3; v_gene: TRBV9; CDR3nt: TGTGCCAGCAGCGCGCCTAGACTAGCACCTCAGACAGATACGCAGTATTTT; CDR3aa: CASSAPRLAPQTDTQYF
abundance: -; d_gene: -; j_gene: TRBJ1-1; v_gene: TRBV5-1; CDR3nt: TGCGCCAGCAGCAGCCTAGACTCCAGGATAGCTTTCTTT; CDR3aa: CASSSLDSRIAFF
abundance: once; d_gene: TRBD1; j_gene: TRBJ1-5; v_gene: TRBV6-6; CDR3nt: TGTGCCAGCAGTCCCGGGACAGGCGGCAATCAGCCCCAGCATTTT; CDR3aa: CASSPGTGGNQPQHF
abundance: -; d_gene: -; j_gene: TRBJ2-7; v_gene: TRBV28; CDR3nt: TGTGCCAGCAGTTTTAGTGTCAACCCCTACGAGCAGTACTTC; CDR3aa: CASSFSVNPYEQYF
abundance: -; d_gene: -; j_gene: TRBJ2-3; v_gene: TRBV9; CDR3nt: TGTGCCAGCAGCGTAGCTTACAGCGCTAGCACAGATACGCAGTATTTT; CDR3aa: CASSVAYSASTDTQYF
abundance: -; d_gene: -; j_gene: TRBJ2-3; v_gene: TRBV2; CDR3nt: TGTGCCAGCAGGGAGATCGAAGATACGCAGTATTTT; CDR3aa: CASREIEDTQYF
abundance: few; d_gene: -; j_gene: TRBJ1-1; v_gene: TRBV5-1; CDR3nt: TGCGCCAGCAGCCTTGATGGGCAGACCCACACTGAAGCTTTCTTT; CDR3aa: CASSLDGQTHTEAFF
abundance: -; d_gene: -; j_gene: TRBJ2-6; v_gene: TRBV9; CDR3nt: TGTGCCAGCAGCGTAGTCGGGGACGGGGCCAACGTCCTGACTTTC; CDR3aa: CASSVVGDGANVLTF
abundance: -; d_gene: -; j_gene: TRBJ1-1; v_gene: TRBV2; CDR3nt: TGTGCCAGCATCCGAATGTCAGGGCGTAACACTGAAGCTTTCTTT; CDR3aa: CASIRMSGRNTEAFF
abundance: -; d_gene: TRBD1; j_gene: TRBJ1-2; v_gene: TRBV19; CDR3nt: TGTGCCAGTAGTTCAAGACAGGGAAATGGCTACACCTTC; CDR3aa: CASSSRQGNGYTF
abundance: -; d_gene: -; j_gene: TRBJ2-2; v_gene: TRBV18; CDR3nt: TGTGCCAGCTCACCGGCCACAAACACCGGGGAGCTGTTTTTT; CDR3aa: CASSPATNTGELFF
abundance: -; d_gene: TRBD2; j_gene: TRBJ2-1; v_gene: TRBV9; CDR3nt: TGTGCCAGCAGCGTATCCCCGACTAGCGGGAGTAGTATTCGCTCCTACAATGAGCAGTTCTTC; CDR3aa: CASSVSPTSGSSIRSYNEQFF
abundance: few; d_gene: -; j_gene: TRBJ1-4; v_gene: TRBV18; CDR3nt: TGTGCCAGCTTCTTGACGGGAAAGAATGAAAAACTGTTTTTT; CDR3aa: CASFLTGKNEKLFF
abundance: -; d_gene: TRBD2; j_gene: TRBJ2-3; v_gene: TRBV30; CDR3nt: TGTGCCTGGACCCACCACCCTTCACTAGCGGGATTCTGGGACGCAGATACGCAGTATTTT; CDR3aa: CAWTHHPSLAGFWDADTQYF
abundance: -; d_gene: -; j_gene: TRBJ2-2; v_gene: TRBV6-4; CDR3nt: TGTGCCAGCAGTGACTCCGGACATACGAACACCGGGGAGCTGTTTTTT; CDR3aa: CASSDSGHTNTGELFF
abundance: -; d_gene: -; j_gene: TRBJ2-1; v_gene: TRBV6-1; CDR3nt: TGTGCCAGCAGGTCTAGCGCAAACCTGCACAATGAGCAGTTCTTC; CDR3aa: CASRSSANLHNEQFF
abundance: -; d_gene: TRBD1; j_gene: TRBJ1-5; v_gene: TRBV6-1; CDR3nt: TGTGCCAGCAGGACAGGGGACTCTGAGCCCCAGCATTTT; CDR3aa: CASRTGDSEPQHF
abundance: -; d_gene: -; j_gene: TRBJ2-7; v_gene: TRBV10-3; CDR3nt: TGTGCCATCAAAGATACGTTATCCCCTTACGAGCAGTACTTC; CDR3aa: CAIKDTLSPYEQYF
abundance: -; d_gene: -; j_gene: TRBJ2-7; v_gene: TRBV23-1; CDR3nt: TGCGCCAGCAGTCAATTCCACGAGCAGTACTTC; CDR3aa: CASSQFHEQYF
abundance: -; d_gene: TRBD2; j_gene: TRBJ2-3; v_gene: TRBV7-2; CDR3nt: TGTGCCAGCAGCATAGAGCTAGCGGGCACAGATACGCAGTATTTT; CDR3aa: CASSIELAGTDTQYF
abundance: -; d_gene: -; j_gene: TRBJ1-3; v_gene: TRBV7-6; CDR3nt: TGTGCCAGCAGTGGGGTGAACTCTGGAAACACCATATATTTT; CDR3aa: CASSGVNSGNTIYF
abundance: -; d_gene: TRBD2; j_gene: TRBJ2-4; v_gene: TRBV11-3; CDR3nt: TGTGCCAGCAGTCAAGGCGGTGGACTAGTGTTTCAGTACTTC; CDR3aa: CASSQGGGLVFQYF
abundance: -; d_gene: TRBD1; j_gene: TRBJ2-3; v_gene: TRBV18; CDR3nt: TGTGCCAGCTCACGCACTGGGACAGGGGATACAGATACGCAGTATTTT; CDR3aa: CASSRTGTGDTDTQYF
abundance: -; d_gene: TRBD2; j_gene: TRBJ2-7; v_gene: TRBV6-5; CDR3nt: TGTGCCAGCAGTTACTCGGAGGGGACTAGCGGAGGGCAGCAGTACTTC; CDR3aa: CASSYSEGTSGGQQYF